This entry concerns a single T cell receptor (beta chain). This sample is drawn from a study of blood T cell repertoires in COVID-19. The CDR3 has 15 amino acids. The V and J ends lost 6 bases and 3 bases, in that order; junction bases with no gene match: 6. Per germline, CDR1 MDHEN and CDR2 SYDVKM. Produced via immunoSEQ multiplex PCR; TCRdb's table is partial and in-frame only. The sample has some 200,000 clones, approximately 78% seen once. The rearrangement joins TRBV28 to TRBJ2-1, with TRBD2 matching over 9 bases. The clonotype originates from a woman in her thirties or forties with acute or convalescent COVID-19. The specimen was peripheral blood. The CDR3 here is CASSISGGGYNEQFF. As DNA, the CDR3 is TGTGCCAGCAGCATTAGCGGGGGTGGCTACAATGAGCAGTTCTTC.